These 16 T cell receptor beta chains originate from one sample sequenced in a study of T cell responses to AZD1222 COVID-19 vaccine. Sequenced by immunoSEQ multiplex PCR; TCRdb stores in-frame clones only, minus some. The data hold some 140,000 clones, with more than 85% observed a single time. Sequenced material: peripheral blood, taken on day 0 of AZD1222 vaccination. The receptors here all came from an adult in good health.

The V call is TRBV2, the J call TRBJ1-3; D may be TRBD1 (5 bases). CDR3 length: 15 amino acids. Germline V lookup: CDR1 SNHLY, CDR2 FYNNEI. Between the trimmed V and J ends, which lost 6 bases and 3 bases, there was a span of 15 bases. The CDR3 loop is CASRGDGGGGNTIYF. CDR3 nucleotide sequence: TGTGCCAGCAGGGGAGATGGCGGGGGTGGAAACACCATATATTTT.

The chain joins TRBV30 to TRBJ1-6, with D unclear. The germline V and J ends were trimmed by 3 bases and 13 bases, with 7 bases remaining between them. This CDR3 has 10 residues. Germline V lookup: CDR1 GTSNPN, CDR2 SVGIG (reference sequence). The CDR3 protein is CAWRGPPLHF. The CDR3 region has the DNA TGTGCCTGGAGAGGACCGCCCCTCCACTTT.

This chain uses TRBV6-5 with TRBJ2-7; no clear D. Germline lookup yields CDR1 MNHEY and CDR2 SVGAGI. The V end lost 7 bases, the J end lost 8 bases, and 24 bases lay between the germline ends. The CDR3 has 15 amino acids. CDR3 sequence (DNA): TGTGCCAGCAACCCCGGATACCTAACAGAGACGAAGCAGTACTTC. Protein sequence: CASNPGYLTETKQYF.

This chain links TRBV3-1 (or the pseudogene TRBV3-2) with TRBJ1-5, with 7 bases that match TRBD1. V trimming: 8 bases; J trimming: 3 bases; junction bases outside the gene matches: 1. The CDR3 runs 12 residues. The germline gives CDR1 LGHDT, CDR2 YNNKEL (reference sequence). For the CDR3, the DNA is TGTGCCAGCGGGACAGTCAATCAGCCCCAGCATTTT. Amino acids: CASGTVNQPQHF.

This chain's CDR3 is CATSRDGRTEAFF. The CDR3 region has the DNA TGTGCCACCAGCAGAGATGGGCGAACCGAAGCTTTCTTT. The rearrangement links TRBV15 to TRBJ1-1; D is unclear. The CDR3 runs to 13 residues. V was pared by 0 bases and J by 8 bases, with 10 bases between. Germline CDR1 and CDR2: LNHNV and YYDKDF (reference sequence).

Only one count was recorded for this clone. J is TRBJ1-3 and V is TRBV29-1; D is ambiguous. The CDR3 loop spans 12 amino acids. Looked up from germline, CDR1 is SQVTM and CDR2 is ANQGSEA. V was pared by 6 bases and J by 0 bases, with 6 bases between. CDR3 in amino acids: CSVSFSGNTIYF. The CDR3 DNA follows: TGCAGCGTGAGCTTCTCTGGAAACACCATATATTTT.

The chain combines TRBV7-9 with TRBJ1-4; D uncertain. The germline V and J ends were trimmed by 5 bases and 4 bases, with 11 bases remaining between them. CDR1 is SEHNR and CDR2 is FQNEAQ in the germline V gene (reference sequence). CDR3 length: 14 amino acids. The CDR3 DNA is TGTGCCAGCAGCCCCGACGGTTATAATGAAAAACTGTTTTTT. It is translated as CASSPDGYNEKLFF.

This clone was picked up one time. This chain joins TRBV4-3 and TRBJ2-7; D may correspond to TRBD1 or TRBD2 (5 bases each). Trimming pared 3 bases from V and 0 bases from J, leaving 9 bases between. Germline CDR1 and CDR2: LGHNA and YSLEER. The CDR3 is 14 amino acids. CDR3 amino acids: CASSQGRASYEQYF. DNA of the CDR3: TGCGCCAGCAGCCAGGGACGGGCCTCCTACGAGCAGTACTTC.

V is TRBV5-1 and J is TRBJ2-7; no clear D. The CDR3 spans 14 residues. Germline CDR1 reads SGHRS; CDR2 reads YFSETQ. V lost 4 bases and J lost 2, with 13 bases in between. The CDR3: CASSPTPNPYEQYF. CDR3 coding DNA: TGCGCCAGCAGCCCCACGCCAAATCCCTACGAGCAGTACTTC.

The CDR3 region is CASSLGAGYEQYF. Written as DNA, the CDR3 is TGCGCCAGCAGCTTAGGGGCGGGGTACGAGCAGTACTTC. The chain employs TRBV5-1 and TRBJ2-7; tentatively, D is TRBD2 (6 bases). Per germline, CDR1 SGHRS and CDR2 YFSETQ. This CDR3 spans 13 amino acids. Trimming stripped 2 bases from V and 4 bases from J, with 10 bases between.

This rearrangement joins TRBV27 to TRBJ1-1; D may be TRBD1 (5 bases). The CDR3 has 16 amino acids. Trimming took 7 bases from V and 3 from J, leaving 21 bases between them. From germline, CDR1 is MNHEY and CDR2 SMNVEV (reference sequence). The CDR3, as DNA: TGTGCCAGCAAGCAGGGAAGCCTTCAGTTGTACACTGAAGCTTTCTTT. Its translation: CASKQGSLQLYTEAFF.

This chain joins TRBV19 and TRBJ1-5; possible D gene TRBD1, 6 bases. V was shortened by 5 bases and J by 0 bases, with 14 bases between the two germline ends. Germline assignment: CDR1 LNHDA and CDR2 SQIVND (reference sequence). This CDR3 comprises 16 residues. The CDR3: CASSSQGFDSNQPQHF. In nucleotides, the CDR3 is TGTGCCAGTAGTTCACAGGGTTTCGATAGCAATCAGCCCCAGCATTTT.

This clone was picked up one time. Other DNA variants within this sample encode the same CDR3. The rearrangement joins TRBV7-9 to TRBJ1-3, with D uncertain. V lost 4 bases to trimming and J lost 4 bases, with 8 bases between them. Germline CDR1 reads SEHNR; CDR2 reads FQNEAQ (reference sequence). CDR3 length equals 13 residues. CDR3 sequence reads: CASSSPQGNTIYF. CDR3 DNA sequence: TGTGCCAGCAGCTCACCTCAGGGAAACACCATATATTTT.

The V and J genes are TRBV5-1 and TRBJ2-7; D gene uncertain. Germline V gene data show CDR1 as SGHRS and CDR2 as YFSETQ. The V and J ends lost 4 bases and 2 bases respectively, with 13 bases between them. The CDR3 is 14 amino acids. The CDR3 loop is CASSPYRATYEQYF. The CDR3 DNA follows: TGCGCCAGCAGCCCTTACCGGGCCACCTACGAGCAGTACTTC.

The chain recombines TRBV7-9 with TRBJ2-3, with 9 bases identical to TRBD2. V was pared by 2 bases and J by 2 bases, with 5 bases of the junction left unmatched. Germline loops: CDR1 SEHNR, CDR2 FQNEAQ (reference sequence). This CDR3 has 16 amino acids. The CDR3 reads CASSLYGGGVTDTQYF. Here the CDR3 DNA reads TGTGCCAGCAGCTTATATGGCGGGGGGGTCACAGATACGCAGTATTTT.

This chain connects TRBV7-3 to TRBJ2-1; 8 bases align to TRBD2. The germline gives CDR1 SGHTA, CDR2 FQGTGA. J lost 2 bases, V lost 6 bases, and 6 bases had no gene match. The CDR3 is 15 amino acids. For the CDR3, the DNA is TGTGCCAGCAGTGAGGCGGGGGGAGCCTACAATGAGCAGTTCTTC. This translates into CASSEAGGAYNEQFF.